Listed below are T cell receptor beta chains from one sample, sequenced in a study of blood T cell repertoires in COVID-19. The repertoire was sequenced with immunoSEQ multiplex PCR; TCRdb's copy has only in-frame clones and lacks some. Of about 150,000 clones detected, 83% appear once; the ten largest clones hold around an eighth. The sample taken for sequencing was peripheral blood. Receptors originate from a woman aged 55-69 years with COVID-19, enrolled during active disease. Both conserved end residues are part of each CDR3. D genes are given only for firm matches. Clone size is stated in some rows and not others, as once, few, many or a class when expanded.

CDR3aa | CDR3nt | abundance | v_gene | len | d_gene | j_gene
CASSLGQGNQPQHF | TGTGCCAGCAGCCTCGGACAGGGCAATCAGCCCCAGCATTTT | - | TRBV3-1/TRBV3-2 | 14 | TRBD1 | TRBJ1-5
CASSRLRPTGGNQPQHF | TGTGCCAGCAGTCGTTTACGGCCTACAGGAGGCAATCAGCCCCAGCATTTT | - | TRBV6-6 | 17 | - | TRBJ1-5
CASSPLRQGATTEAFF | TGTGCCAGCTCACCCCTTCGACAAGGGGCGACCACTGAAGCTTTCTTT | - | TRBV18 | 16 | - | TRBJ1-1
CASSLGVRGRAQHF | TGTGCCAGCAGCTTAGGGGTCAGGGGAAGGGCCCAGCATTTT | - | TRBV11-2 | 14 | - | TRBJ1-5
CASSQEEGSWWRDEQFF | TGTGCCAGCAGCCAAGAAGAGGGCAGTTGGTGGAGGGATGAGCAGTTCTTC | once | TRBV14 | 17 | - | TRBJ2-1
CASSHLGLIEADTQYF | TGTGCCAGCAGCCACTTAGGATTGATCGAGGCAGATACGCAGTATTTT | - | TRBV14 | 16 | - | TRBJ2-3
CASSLGQGSTDTQYF | TGTGCCAGCAGCTTAGGACAGGGTAGCACAGATACGCAGTATTTT | - | TRBV11-3 | 15 | TRBD1 | TRBJ2-3
CASSISAANTGELFF | TGTGCCAGTAGTATTAGCGCCGCGAACACCGGGGAGCTGTTTTTT | - | TRBV19 | 15 | - | TRBJ2-2
CASSELRGSSPLHF | TGTGCCAGCAGTGAACTCCGGGGGTCTTCACCCCTCCACTTT | - | TRBV6-1 | 14 | - | TRBJ1-6
CASSPSGGPETQYF | TGTGCCAGCTCACCATCGGGGGGCCCGGAGACCCAGTACTTC | - | TRBV18 | 14 | - | TRBJ2-5
CASTRPPRGGEYF | TGTGCCAGCACAAGGCCCCCCAGGGGAGGGGAGTACTTC | - | TRBV7-9 | 13 | - | TRBJ2-4
CAGGQVGNTEAFF | TGTGCCGGCGGACAGGTGGGGAACACTGAAGCTTTCTTT | few | TRBV2 | 13 | TRBD1 | TRBJ1-1
CASSLVPGGYGEAFF | TGCGCCAGCAGCTTGGTCCCAGGGGGCTATGGTGAAGCTTTCTTT | - | TRBV5-1 | 15 | TRBD1 | TRBJ1-1
CASSTRTGAFNQPQHF | TGTGCCAGCAGCACACGGACAGGGGCCTTTAATCAGCCCCAGCATTTT | - | TRBV5-6 | 16 | TRBD1 | TRBJ1-5
CSVAGLAGDEQFF | TGCAGCGTGGCAGGACTAGCGGGAGATGAGCAGTTCTTC | once | TRBV29-1 | 13 | TRBD2 | TRBJ2-1
CASSRLGTIYF | TGTGCCAGCAGCCGTCTCGGCACCATATATTTT | - | TRBV12-3/TRBV12-4 | 11 | - | TRBJ1-3